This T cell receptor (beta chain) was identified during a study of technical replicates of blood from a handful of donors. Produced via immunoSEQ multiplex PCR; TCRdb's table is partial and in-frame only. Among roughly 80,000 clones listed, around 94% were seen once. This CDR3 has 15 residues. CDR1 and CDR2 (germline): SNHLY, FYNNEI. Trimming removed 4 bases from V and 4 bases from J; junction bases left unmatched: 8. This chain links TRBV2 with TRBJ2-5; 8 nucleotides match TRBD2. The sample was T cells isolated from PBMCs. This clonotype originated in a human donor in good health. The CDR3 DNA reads TGTGCCAGCAGTGTGGGCAGCGGGAGTGGAGAGACCCAGTACTTC. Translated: CASSVGSGSGETQYF.